A selection of T cell receptor beta chains follows, all from one sample in a study of blood T cell repertoires in COVID-19. The method was immunoSEQ multiplex PCR; TCRdb's version includes in-frame clones alone and lacks a portion of them. The table shows approximately 260,000 clones, with 90% occurring only once. Sequenced input: peripheral blood. These receptors all come from a woman aged 35 to 49 with acute or convalescent COVID-19. The CDR3 runs from the conserved cysteine through the conserved F or W. The order of the fields is D gene, V gene, clone size, J gene, CDR3 DNA, CDR3 protein. D genes are given only for firm matches. Clone size appears in some rows only: once, few, many, or a class for an expanded clone.

>NA|TRBV11-2|NA|TRBJ1-1
TGTGCCAGCAGCTTAGGGGCGGGGAACACTGAAGCTTTCTTT
CASSLGAGNTEAFF
>TRBD2|TRBV3-1/TRBV3-2|NA|TRBJ2-1
TGTGCCAGCAGCCGGAGATCGCCCCTAGCGGGGGGGCTGTTAAATGAGCAGTTCTTC
CASSRRSPLAGGLLNEQFF
>NA|TRBV3-1/TRBV3-2|NA|TRBJ1-1
TGTGCCAGCAGCCTCTCGGAAAGCCGGGACACTGAAGCTTTCTTT
CASSLSESRDTEAFF
>NA|TRBV7-8|NA|TRBJ1-6
TGTGCCAGCAGCCCAACCATTGGGGGAGGATCACCCCTCCACTTT
CASSPTIGGGSPLHF
>NA|TRBV19|NA|TRBJ1-4
TGTGCCAGCCAGGAGGGGGGGGGTAGTGAAAAACTGTTTTTT
CASQEGGGSEKLFF
>NA|TRBV15|NA|TRBJ2-3
TGTGCCACCAGCAGAGTACGGGCTAGCCCTGCAGATACGCAGTATTTT
CATSRVRASPADTQYF
>NA|TRBV5-4|NA|TRBJ1-3
TGTGCCAGCAGCCGAACAGGGTCTGGAAACACCATATATTTT
CASSRTGSGNTIYF
>NA|TRBV5-8|NA|TRBJ2-5
TGTGCCAGCAGCCACAGAAATTCCCAAGAGACCCAGTACTTC
CASSHRNSQETQYF
>TRBD2|TRBV11-2|NA|TRBJ2-1
TGTGCCAGCAGCTTACGCAATAGCCCTAGCGGATACAATGAGCAGTTCTTC
CASSLRNSPSGYNEQFF
>NA|TRBV6-4|NA|TRBJ1-2
TGTGCCAGCAGTGAAACGGGTATGACTGGCTACACCTTC
CASSETGMTGYTF
>TRBD2|TRBV4-2|NA|TRBJ2-6
TGTGCCAGCAGCCCGATAGGGACTAGCGGGATATCTGGGGCCAACGTCCTGACTTTC
CASSPIGTSGISGANVLTF
>NA|TRBV19|NA|TRBJ1-2
TGTGCCAGTAGTCCCCCAGGGGCGGGCCTCGCTGGCTACACCTTC
CASSPPGAGLAGYTF
>TRBD1|TRBV5-1|NA|TRBJ1-2
TGCGCCAGCAGAGGAGGGGGCAGGATCTATGGCTACACCTTC
CASRGGGRIYGYTF
>TRBD1|TRBV19|NA|TRBJ1-1
TGTGCCAGTACCCTGGGGGACAGGGCTCTCTCTGAAGCTTTCTTT
CASTLGDRALSEAFF
>TRBD1|TRBV2|NA|TRBJ1-2
TGTGCCAGCGGTAAGAGGGGGCTTACTACTGATGGCTACACCTTC
CASGKRGLTTDGYTF
>NA|TRBV19|NA|TRBJ1-1
TGTGCCAGTAGTATAGTGGGGAGGGCGGGAAGCGAAGCTTTCTTT
CASSIVGRAGSEAFF
>NA|TRBV30|NA|TRBJ1-1
TGTGCCTGGAGTGCCAACAGGCACACTGAAGCTTTCTTT
CAWSANRHTEAFF
>TRBD1|TRBV5-6|NA|TRBJ1-2
TGTGCCAGCAGCGTAACCAGGGGGCATGGCTATGGCTACACCTTC
CASSVTRGHGYGYTF
>TRBD1|TRBV2|NA|TRBJ2-1
TGTGCCAGCAGGGACAGGGGTTACAATGAGCAGTTCTTC
CASRDRGYNEQFF
>TRBD1|TRBV27|NA|TRBJ1-1
TGTGCCAGCAGGACAGGGGGTCTTACTGAAGCTTTCTTT
CASRTGGLTEAFF
>TRBD1|TRBV7-9|NA|TRBJ1-4
TGTGCCAGCAGCTTAGTCAGGGGGCGAAATTTCTTCTCAAAACTGTTTTTT
CASSLVRGRNFFSKLFF
>NA|TRBV12-1|once|TRBJ1-5
TGTGGGAGAGGCGGGGTTGGTCAGCCCCAGCATTTT
CGRGGVGQPQHF
>NA|TRBV19|NA|TRBJ1-1
TGTGCCAGTAGTAGCGGCCCATACCTAAACACTGAAGCTTTCTTT
CASSSGPYLNTEAFF
>NA|TRBV6-6|NA|TRBJ1-5
TGTGCCAGCAGTTACTCTGGCTTGGGGGGAATGGCCCAGCATTTT
CASSYSGLGGMAQHF
>NA|TRBV19|once|TRBJ1-4
TGTGCCAGTAGTATAGCCCCCGGGATCCGAGAAAAACTGTTTTTT
CASSIAPGIREKLFF
>NA|TRBV5-8|NA|TRBJ1-1
TGTGCCACCGGGATAATGAACACTGAAGCTTTCTTT
CATGIMNTEAFF
>NA|TRBV2|NA|TRBJ1-1
TGTGCCAGCAGTGATGGACAGAGGAACACTGAAGCTTTCTTT
CASSDGQRNTEAFF
>TRBD1|TRBV27|NA|TRBJ1-4
TGTGCCAGCAGGGGACAGGGATTTGAAACTAATGAAAAACTGTTTTTT
CASRGQGFETNEKLFF
>TRBD1|TRBV7-9|few|TRBJ1-2
TGTGCCAGCAGCTTAGCGCAGACAGGGTATGGCTACACCTTC
CASSLAQTGYGYTF
>TRBD1|TRBV9|NA|TRBJ1-4
TGTGCCAGCAGCGTCGGATCCGACAGGGGCGACGGAAAACTGTTTTTT
CASSVGSDRGDGKLFF
>NA|TRBV5-1|NA|TRBJ1-1
TGCGCCAGCAGCTTCGAGGGTCCCCCGGGGACTGAAGCTTTCTTT
CASSFEGPPGTEAFF
>TRBD1|TRBV19|NA|TRBJ1-1
TGTGCCAGTAGTATAGGACGGACAGGGCGGATAGGGATTGAAGCTTTCTTT
CASSIGRTGRIGIEAFF
>NA|TRBV10-3|NA|TRBJ2-3
TGTGCCAGCCAGGCGGGATTAACAGATACGCAGTATTTT
CASQAGLTDTQYF
>TRBD1|TRBV6-2/TRBV6-3|NA|TRBJ1-6
TGTGCCAGCAGTTACTCGACAGGGAGGAATTCACCCCTCCACTTT
CASSYSTGRNSPLHF
>TRBD1|TRBV6-6|once|TRBJ1-2
TGTGCCAGCGCGCGACAGGGAGGCTACACCTTC
CASARQGGYTF
>NA|TRBV30|NA|TRBJ1-6
TGTGCCTGGACCTCGTCGGGGTATTCACCCCTCCACTTT
CAWTSSGYSPLHF
>TRBD2|TRBV5-1|NA|TRBJ2-3
TGCGCCAGCAGCTTCTGGCTAGCGGGGAACTCAGATACGCAGTATTTT
CASSFWLAGNSDTQYF
>TRBD1|TRBV19|NA|TRBJ2-1
TGTGCCAGTAGTATCAATCAGGGGGTGGTTAATGAGCAGTTCTTC
CASSINQGVVNEQFF
>NA|TRBV6-5|NA|TRBJ1-1
TGTGCCAGCAGTTCAGGGATCCCGTATGAAGCTTTCTTT
CASSSGIPYEAFF
>TRBD1|TRBV5-4|NA|TRBJ1-1
TGTGCCAGCAGACAGGGACAGGGGGCTAGGAACACTGAAGCTTTCTTT
CASRQGQGARNTEAFF
>NA|TRBV5-1|NA|TRBJ2-1
TGCGCCAGCAGCTTAACAGATGAGCAGTTCTTC
CASSLTDEQFF
>NA|TRBV4-1|NA|TRBJ1-1
TGCGCCAGCAGCCAGGCGGAGATGTCGGACACTGAAGCTTTCTTT
CASSQAEMSDTEAFF
>TRBD1|TRBV27|NA|TRBJ1-2
TGTGCCAGCAGTTTAGGGACAGGGTATGGCTACACCTTC
CASSLGTGYGYTF
>TRBD2|TRBV28|NA|TRBJ2-1
TGTGCCAGCAGCGGAAGAGCGGGGGGCCTTCAAGGGTCGAGCTCCTACAATGAGCAGTTCTTC
CASSGRAGGLQGSSSYNEQFF
>NA|TRBV30|once|TRBJ1-1
TGTGCCTGGAGTAGACAGGTAACTGAAGCTTTCTTT
CAWSRQVTEAFF
>NA|TRBV19|NA|TRBJ2-3
TGTGCCAGCCAGCGACAGTTTAGCACAGATACGCAGTATTTT
CASQRQFSTDTQYF
>TRBD2|TRBV7-7|NA|TRBJ2-5
TGTGCCAGCAGCTTAATTTCAAGGCTTCCGGGACTAGCGGGGGCCCAGTACTTC
CASSLISRLPGLAGAQYF
>NA|TRBV2|NA|TRBJ2-4
TGTGCCAGCATTTCTACAGGGCTAGCCAAAAACATTCAGTACTTC
CASISTGLAKNIQYF